This T cell receptor (beta chain) originates from a study of cytomegalovirus exposure and HLA in healthy donors. CDR3 size: 14 residues. Per the germline V gene, CDR1 is SQVTM and CDR2 is ANQGSEA. Trimming removed 2 bases at V and 1 base at J, with 11 bases between. The PCR contained 60 Vbeta and 13 Jbeta primers. The protocol was immunoSEQ multiplex PCR, while the TCRdb copy is restricted to in-frame clones and leaves out a portion. The sample includes under 200,000 clones, approximately 90% of them seen just once. The chain links TRBV29-1 to TRBJ1-2, with no clear D. The sequenced sample consisted of PBMCs. The sequence was obtained from a boy aged 2 to 10 in good health and CMV-seronegative. Here the CDR3 DNA reads TGCAGCGTTGAATCCTGGAGAAGTAACTATGGCTACACCTTC. Amino acid sequence: CSVESWRSNYGYTF.